The 7 T cell receptor beta chains below all came from one sample that was sequenced in a study of blood T cell repertoires in COVID-19 (dated by TCRdb to the early 2020s). Library preparation used the immunoSEQ multiplex PCR assay. As stored in TCRdb, this immuneACCESS dataset retains in-frame rearrangements with V and J assigned. A fraction of the clones does not appear; measured against another copy, unresolved V genes explain less than half of the discrepancy, and the remainder lacks a known reason. The sample table contains 55,000 to 90,000 clones; only one count was recorded for around 85% of them. The ten largest account for 30% to 40% of the sample. The sample was peripheral blood. The source of these receptors is an elderly woman with active or convalescent COVID-19.

The chain employs TRBV10-3 and TRBJ1-1; 7 bases match TRBD1. CDR3 length: 15 residues. Trimming at V came to 1 base and at J to 1 base, leaving 3 bases not matched to a gene. CDR1 and CDR2 (germline): ENHRY, SYGVKD. CDR3 region: CAISEFRTGNTEAFF. The CDR3 DNA follows: TGTGCCATCAGTGAGTTTAGGACAGGGAACACTGAAGCTTTCTTT.

The rearrangement links TRBV21-1 to TRBJ1-1; TRBD1 is the table's D call, not checked against the DNA. TRBV21-1 is marked as a pseudogene. The CDR3 has 15 residues. This CDR3 reads CASIPVRQMNTEAFF. CDR3 nucleotides: TGTGCCAGCATCCCGGTCAGACAGATGAACACTGAAGCTTTCTTT.

This clone was recorded only once. This chain links TRBV27 with TRBJ2-7, with 8 bases identical to TRBD1. The CDR3 has 14 amino acids. CDR1 is MNHEY and CDR2 is SMNVEV in the germline V gene (reference sequence). With V trimmed by 8 bases and J by 0 bases, 6 bases remained unmatched. CDR3 nucleotide sequence: TGTGCCAGCCGACCGGGACAGGTCTCCTACGAGCAGTACTTC. Translated, it gives CASRPGQVSYEQYF.

This clone has just a few counts. The CDR3 protein is CASSPPARSIDEQFF. The CDR3 DNA is TGTGCCAGCAGCCCCCCCGCTAGATCTATCGATGAGCAGTTCTTC. This sequence joins TRBV7-9 and TRBJ2-1; D is undetermined. V lost 5 bases and J 8 bases, leaving 19 bases between the germline ends. The CDR3 totals 15 residues. Germline values: CDR1 SEHNR, CDR2 FQNEAQ (reference sequence).

The rearrangement links TRBV19 to TRBJ2-7; D is ambiguous. V was pared by 7 bases and J by 1 base, with 14 bases between. The CDR3 is 14 residues long. Germline lookup yields CDR1 LNHDA and CDR2 SQIVND (reference sequence). CDR3 in amino acids: CASTSRVGSYEQYF. The CDR3, as DNA: TGTGCCAGTACCTCCCGGGTGGGTTCCTACGAGCAGTACTTC.

The rearrangement links TRBV5-5 to TRBJ1-1; D perhaps matches TRBD1 (5 bases). This CDR3 comprises 14 residues. The germline gives CDR1 SGHKS, CDR2 YYEKEE (reference sequence). V was cut by 0 bases and J by 3 bases, with 9 bases left in between. This CDR3 is CASSLAEGDTEAFF. The CDR3 DNA follows: TGTGCCAGCAGCTTGGCAGAAGGGGACACTGAAGCTTTCTTT.

The chain employs TRBV6-1 and TRBJ1-2; tentative D call: TRBD1 (6 bases). The V gene lost 2 bases and the J gene lost 4 bases, with 17 bases spanning the gap. This CDR3 region has 16 residues. Germline loops: CDR1 MNHNS, CDR2 SASEGT. The CDR3: CASSESSGGAGYGYTF. The CDR3 DNA sequence: TGTGCCAGCAGTGAATCATCGGGGGGCGCAGGCTATGGCTACACCTTC.